The 21 T cell receptor beta chains listed next were all sequenced from one sample in a study of identical twins. TCRdb re-called the 5' RACE reads with MiXCR, one entry per CDR3 protein. The sample has approximately 300,000 distinct CDR3 sequences, roughly 10% seen once; the top ten hold approximately 6.6%. These data also formed part of another study, on yellow fever vaccine responses in identical twins.

The sequenced sample consisted of CD8+ T cells sorted from blood. The receptors derive from a woman under 30 in good health.

This clonotype was counted ten times or more. The V and J genes are TRBV7-8 and TRBJ2-7, with 7 positions matching TRBD1. The V gene's germline CDR1 is SGHVS and CDR2 FQNEAQ. This CDR3 is 14 amino acids long. Trimming cost V 3 bases and J 1 base; bases outside gene matches: 3. In DNA form, the CDR3 reads TGTGCCAGCAGCTTTCCACAGGGGTCCTACGAGCAGTACTTC. It encodes CASSFPQGSYEQYF. Full variable domain (missing parts from reference TRBV7-8 and TRBJ2-7): GAGVSQSPRYKVAKRGQDVALRCDPISGHVSLFWYQQALGQGPEFLTYFQNEAQLDKSGLPSDRFFAERPEGSVSTLKIQRTQQEDSAVYLCASSFPQGSYEQYFGPGTRLTVT.

V and J are TRBV29-1 and TRBJ2-7; 8 positions agree with TRBD1. This CDR3 has 13 amino acids. V trimming: 2 bases; J trimming: 6 bases; junction bases outside the gene matches: 6. CDR1 is SQVTM, CDR2 ANQGSEA, per germline. For the CDR3, the DNA is TGCAGCGTTGAAAATCAGGGGGCCCTCGAGCAGTACTTC. This gives the protein CSVENQGALEQYF.

In this sample, this clonotype turned up many times. This chain joins TRBV9 and TRBJ2-3, with TRBD2 matching over 14 bases. The CDR3 has 14 amino acids. V was clipped by 3 bases and J by 6 bases; unmatched bases: 0. Germline CDR1 SGDLS, CDR2 YYNGEE. This chain's CDR3 is CASSGTSGRDTQYF. CDR3 DNA sequence: TGTGCCAGCAGCGGGACTAGCGGGAGGGATACGCAGTATTTT.

The genes are TRBV6-1 and TRBJ2-1, with TRBD1 matching 7 bases. The CDR3 is 15 residues long. The junction had 11 bases not matched to a gene; V was cut back by 6 bases and J by 6 bases. Germline loops: CDR1 MNHNS, CDR2 SASEGT. The CDR3, as DNA: TGTGCCAGCAGCCCTAACAGGGGAAGGTCCAATGAGCAGTTCTTC. This sequence encodes CASSPNRGRSNEQFF.

V is TRBV7-9 and J is TRBJ2-7, with D unresolved. The CDR3 contains 13 residues. Looked up from germline, CDR1 is SEHNR and CDR2 is FQNEAQ (reference sequence). V dropped 5 bases and J dropped 0 bases, with 8 bases sitting between them. DNA for the CDR3: TGTGCCAGCAGCCGAAAGAGCTCCTACGAGCAGTACTTC. This sequence encodes CASSRKSSYEQYF.

There are many counts of this clonotype. The gene calls are TRBV4-2 and TRBJ2-1; no clear D. The CDR3 totals 14 residues. V was trimmed by 0 bases and J by 8 bases, leaving 11 bases between them. Per germline, CDR1 LGHNA and CDR2 YNFKEQ. CDR3 sequence reads: CASSQDPHPDEQFF. DNA of the CDR3: TGTGCCAGCAGCCAAGATCCCCATCCAGATGAGCAGTTCTTC.

This clonotype has a count of ten or more. V gene TRBV5-1 combines with J gene TRBJ2-1; D is ambiguous. The CDR3 loop spans 12 amino acids. The V gene lost 0 bases and the J gene lost 7 bases, with 5 bases spanning the gap. Germline V gene sequence: CDR1 SGHRS, CDR2 YFSETQ. The CDR3 is CASSLGKNEQFF. The CDR3 bases are TGCGCCAGCAGCTTGGGCAAGAATGAGCAGTTCTTC.

The gene calls are TRBV28 and TRBJ2-5; 10 bases are shared with TRBD1. Germline V gives CDR1 MDHEN, CDR2 SYDVKM. The CDR3 extends over 17 amino acids. V trimming: 6 bases; J trimming: 3 bases; junction bases outside the gene matches: 13. The CDR3, as DNA: TGTGCCAGCAGCCTCTTGCGGACAGGGGGACCCGAAGAGACCCAGTACTTC. Protein product: CASSLLRTGGPEETQYF.

The chain has TRBV4-1 and TRBJ2-7; TRBD2 is a possible D gene (5 bases). V lost 0 bases to trimming and J lost 1 base, with 10 bases between them. The CDR3 totals 15 residues. CDR1 and CDR2 from the germline V gene are MGHRA and YSYEKL. CDR3 in DNA: TGCGCCAGCAGCCAAGATCTACTAGAGTCCTACGAGCAGTACTTC. Translated: CASSQDLLESYEQYF.

This clonotype was seen ten or more times. The chain joins TRBV29-1 to TRBJ2-2; 7 bases are a match to TRBD1. In germline, CDR1 is SQVTM, CDR2 ANQGSEA. The CDR3 is made up of 13 amino acids. The trim removed 7 bases at V and 4 bases at J, leaving 6 bases unmatched. CDR3 nucleotides: TGCAGCGCCGAGGGGGCGCTCACCGGGGAGCTGTTTTTT. Encoded protein: CSAEGALTGELFF.

This clonotype was counted between two and nine times. The chain employs TRBV4-1 and TRBJ2-3; tentatively, D is TRBD2 (5 bases). Trimming removed 3 bases at V and 4 bases at J, with 11 bases between. This CDR3 contains 14 residues. Germline V lookup: CDR1 MGHRA, CDR2 YSYEKL. The CDR3, as DNA: TGCGCCAGCAGCCACCTAGGACTCGCAGATACGCAGTATTTT. Translated: CASSHLGLADTQYF.

At least ten counts were recorded for this clonotype. The chain combines TRBV29-1 with TRBJ2-7; TRBD1 agrees at 10 bases. V shed 5 bases, J shed 2 bases, and the junction held 6 bases outside the gene matches. Germline CDR1 reads SQVTM; CDR2 reads ANQGSEA. CDR3 size: 14 residues. Here the CDR3 DNA reads TGCAGCGTTTGCCGAGGGACAGGGGCCTACGAGCAGTACTTC. Amino acids: CSVCRGTGAYEQYF.

The chain links TRBV7-9 to TRBJ1-1, with 10 bases matching TRBD1. The CDR3 runs to 15 residues. Trimming at V came to 2 bases and at J to 8 bases, leaving 8 bases not matched to a gene. From germline, CDR1 is SEHNR and CDR2 FQNEAQ (reference sequence). This CDR3 is CASSLRGQGIEEAFF. Written as DNA, the CDR3 is TGTGCCAGCAGCTTAAGGGGACAGGGGATTGAGGAAGCTTTCTTT.

This clonotype showed up just a few times. The chain links TRBV6-2 or TRBV6-3 to TRBJ2-5; no clear D. V dropped 0 bases and J dropped 4 bases, with 6 bases sitting between them. The CDR3 has 13 amino acids. Germline assignment: CDR1 MNHEY and CDR2 SVGEGT. CDR3 in DNA: TGTGCCAGCAGTTACTCGATTGCAGAGACCCAGTACTTC. Translating it yields CASSYSIAETQYF.

CDR3 sequence reads: CASKLGTEAFF. DNA of the CDR3: TGCGCCAGCAAATTGGGGACTGAAGCTTTCTTT. This rearrangement joins TRBV10-2 to TRBJ1-1; D remains unclear. V was pared by 7 bases and J by 5 bases, with 8 bases between. Germline V CDR1 and CDR2: WSHSY, SAAADI. The CDR3 has 11 residues.

This clonotype has just a few counts. The chain links TRBV6-5 to TRBJ2-7; D might be TRBD2 (7 bases). This CDR3 contains 15 residues. The germline gives CDR1 MNHEY, CDR2 SVGAGI. V was pared by 1 base and J by 3 bases, with 13 bases between. The CDR3 DNA sequence: TGTGCCAGCAGTTACTACGGGGGGCTTGGCTACGAGCAGTACTTC. This translates into CASSYYGGLGYEQYF.

This clonotype has at least ten counts. The chain is built from TRBV18 and TRBJ2-3; D ambiguous. V was trimmed by 8 bases and J by 4 bases, leaving 19 bases between them. CDR1 and CDR2 (germline): KGHSH, LQKENI. The CDR3 runs 15 residues. CDR3 amino acids: CASTISYGGPDTQYF. The CDR3 coding sequence is TGTGCCAGCACCATAAGCTACGGTGGTCCAGATACGCAGTATTTT.

This clonotype was counted ten times or more. The J gene is TRBJ2-5, the V gene TRBV6-5, with 7 positions matching TRBD2. This CDR3 contains 15 residues. Germline V gene data show CDR1 as MNHEY and CDR2 as SVGAGI. V gave up 0 bases and J gave up 7 bases; unmatched junction bases: 8. CDR3 in DNA: TGTGCCAGCAGTTACTCTGAGCGGGAAGGGGTGACCCAGTACTTC. Translation: CASSYSEREGVTQYF.

This clonotype was seen ten or more times. The gene calls are TRBV5-6 and TRBJ2-5; 7 bases align to TRBD1. In germline, CDR1 is SGHDT, CDR2 YYEEEE. This CDR3 contains 16 residues. V was pared by 4 bases and J by 3 bases, with 12 bases of the junction left unmatched. This CDR3 is CASSPFLDRVEETQYF. CDR3 nucleotides: TGTGCCAGCAGCCCATTCCTCGACAGGGTTGAAGAGACCCAGTACTTC.

This clonotype turned up a few times. The rearrangement links TRBV12-3 or TRBV12-4 to TRBJ2-5; a weak D match, TRBD1 (6 bases). Trimming took off 1 base at V and 4 bases at J, with 16 bases between the two ends. The CDR3 is 16 amino acids. In DNA form, the CDR3 reads TGTGCCAGCAGTTTAGGCCACCGGGACATAAGAGAGACCCAGTACTTC. Protein: CASSLGHRDIRETQYF.

This clonotype showed up just a few times. This chain joins TRBV20-1 and TRBJ2-7; D possibly matches TRBD1 or TRBD2 (5 bases each). The CDR3 is 17 residues long. V was shortened by 5 bases and J by 4 bases, with 27 bases between the two germline ends. Germline lookup yields CDR1 DFQATT and CDR2 SNEGSKA (reference sequence). Here the CDR3 DNA reads TGCAGTGCTGTCGCCAGGGATACGGGACCTTATCCATACGAGCAGTACTTC. Its protein is CSAVARDTGPYPYEQYF.